The 15 T cell receptor beta chains listed next were all sequenced from one sample in a study of blood T cell repertoires in COVID-19. The data were produced by immunoSEQ multiplex PCR, yet TCRdb's version contains in-frame clones alone and is incomplete. Among roughly 170,000 clones listed, around 85% were seen once. Material for sequencing was peripheral blood. Receptors were obtained from a man aged 70 or older with active or convalescent COVID-19.

The genes are TRBV5-1 and TRBJ1-1; D is uncertain. The germline V and J ends were trimmed by 5 bases and 0 bases, with 17 bases remaining between them. The CDR3 is 16 residues long. Germline V gives CDR1 SGHRS, CDR2 YFSETQ. The CDR3 coding sequence is TGCGCCAGCAGACTAACACCCACGGTCGTGAACACTGAAGCTTTCTTT. Translation: CASRLTPTVVNTEAFF.

This CDR3 reads CASSEQGDTGELFF. As DNA, the CDR3 is TGTGCCAGCAGTGAGCAGGGGGACACCGGGGAGCTGTTTTTT. This chain links TRBV6-4 with TRBJ2-2; 7 bases map to TRBD1. J lost 3 bases, V lost 3 bases, and 1 base had no gene match. The germline V gene has CDR1 MRHNA and CDR2 SNTAGT. This CDR3 is built from 14 residues.

The chain joins TRBV15 to TRBJ1-1, with D tentatively TRBD1 (6 bases). Germline V gene data show CDR1 as LNHNV and CDR2 as YYDKDF (reference sequence). The CDR3 covers 15 residues. The V end was cut by 4 bases, the J end by 0 bases, with 12 bases between. CDR3 in DNA: TGTGCCACCAGCAAACAGGGACGAATGAACACTGAAGCTTTCTTT. This translates into CATSKQGRMNTEAFF.

V usage is TRBV12-3 or TRBV12-4 and J usage is TRBJ1-2; D uncertain. This CDR3 spans 13 amino acids. V was pared by 5 bases and J by 8 bases, with 15 bases between. In DNA, the CDR3 is TGTGCCAGCAGTCTCAGTTTCTTGGGCGGCTACACCTTC. This codes for CASSLSFLGGYTF.

The V and J genes are TRBV30 and TRBJ1-1; TRBD1 is a possible D gene (5 bases). Deletions cut 1 base from V and 1 base from J, with 7 bases between. The CDR3 loop spans 13 amino acids. The germline V gene encodes CDR1 GTSNPN and CDR2 SVGIG (reference sequence). The DNA for the CDR3 is TGTGCCTGGAGTGGACAGACGAACACTGAAGCTTTCTTT. Its protein product is CAWSGQTNTEAFF.

The chain employs TRBV5-1 and TRBJ2-1; 9 bases are shared with TRBD2. J lost 5 bases, V lost 2 bases, and 5 bases had no gene match. This CDR3 spans 15 amino acids. Germline lookup yields CDR1 SGHRS and CDR2 YFSETQ. The CDR3 protein is CASSFEAGGHNEQFF. In DNA, the CDR3 is TGCGCCAGCAGCTTCGAAGCGGGAGGTCACAATGAGCAGTTCTTC.

V gene TRBV5-8 combines with J gene TRBJ2-3; no definite D call. Germline CDR1 and CDR2: SGHTS and YDEGEE. The CDR3 sequence is 13 residues long. V lost 4 bases and J 4 bases, leaving 10 bases between the germline ends. The CDR3 protein is CASSLVRADTQYF. CDR3 bases: TGTGCCAGCAGCCTGGTAAGAGCAGATACGCAGTATTTT.

About this clone itself: Additional DNA sequences in this sample encode the identical CDR3. The V call is TRBV18, the J call TRBJ1-2; D is perhaps TRBD1 (5 bases). Germline CDR1 and CDR2: KGHSH and LQKENI. Deletions cut 3 bases from V and 0 bases from J, with 11 bases between. The CDR3 contains 15 residues. CDR3 loop: CASSPGQGTNYGYTF. The CDR3 DNA reads as TGTGCCAGCTCACCTGGGCAGGGAACTAACTATGGCTACACCTTC.

This chain links TRBV5-1 with TRBJ2-7, with TRBD1 identical over 9 bases. Germline assignment: CDR1 SGHRS and CDR2 YFSETQ. The CDR3 covers 14 residues. The junction had 2 bases not matched to a gene; V was cut back by 3 bases and J by 1 base. CDR3 in amino acids: CASSWGTGSYEQYF. The CDR3 coding sequence is TGCGCCAGCAGCTGGGGGACAGGGTCCTACGAGCAGTACTTC.

The chain is built from TRBV5-1 and TRBJ1-2, with 7 bases matching TRBD1. The germline V gene encodes CDR1 SGHRS and CDR2 YFSETQ. V was clipped by 0 bases and J by 6 bases; unmatched bases: 5. The CDR3 has 14 amino acids. In DNA form, the CDR3 reads TGCGCCAGCAGCTTGGTGGCAGGGGGAAATGGCTACACCTTC. The encoded protein is CASSLVAGGNGYTF.

The V and J genes are TRBV19 and TRBJ2-5, with D unresolved. The CDR3 contains 16 residues. Looked up from germline, CDR1 is LNHDA and CDR2 is SQIVND (reference sequence). The V end lost 0 bases, the J end lost 5 bases, and 16 bases lay between the germline ends. DNA for the CDR3: TGTGCCAGTAGTATAGATTCGACAATTATCCGGGAGACCCAGTACTTC. It yields the protein CASSIDSTIIRETQYF.

V is TRBV7-3 and J is TRBJ2-1; D might be TRBD2 (6 bases). The ends were cut back, 2 bases at V and 2 bases at J, with 13 bases in the middle. CDR3 size: 16 residues. CDR1 SGHTA and CDR2 FQGTGA come from the germline V gene. For the CDR3, the DNA is TGTGCCAGCAGCTTAGGAGTTAGCGGACCCTACAATGAGCAGTTCTTC. As protein: CASSLGVSGPYNEQFF.

The gene calls are TRBV9 and TRBJ2-5, with D hard to call. Trimming stripped 0 bases from V and 5 bases from J, with 5 bases between. The CDR3 runs to 12 residues. The germline V gene has CDR1 SGDLS and CDR2 YYNGEE. The CDR3 loop reads CASSVGAETQYF. In DNA form, the CDR3 reads TGTGCCAGCAGCGTAGGAGCTGAGACCCAGTACTTC.

The rearrangement uses TRBV10-2 and TRBJ1-6; weak D call: TRBD1 (5 bases). Trimming pared 7 bases from V and 9 bases from J, leaving 19 bases between. Per the germline V gene, CDR1 is WSHSY and CDR2 is SAAADI. The CDR3 is made up of 15 amino acids. Here the CDR3 DNA reads TGCGCCAGCACTACGGCCGACCCCGGGGGTTCACCCCTCCACTTT. Translating gives CASTTADPGGSPLHF.

The gene calls are TRBV9 and TRBJ2-1; 14 bases map to TRBD2. V lost 4 bases to trimming and J lost 8 bases; unmatched junction nucleotides: 8. The germline V gene encodes CDR1 SGDLS and CDR2 YYNGEE. The CDR3 length is 16 residues. CDR3 DNA: TGTGCCAGCAGCCGAGGGAGGGGACTAGCGGGAGATGAGCAGTTCTTC. It translates to CASSRGRGLAGDEQFF.